The following is a T cell receptor (beta chain) sequence with its context. The sample originates from a study of response to subunit inactivated influenza vaccine. TCRdb re-analysed the RT-PCR reads in MiXCR, keeping a single row per CDR3 protein. The top ten hold 2.5% to 3% of the sample, which has about 540,000 distinct CDR3 sequences, around 21% seen once. V was trimmed by 4 bases and J by 4 bases, leaving 10 bases between them. CDR1 is MNHEY and CDR2 is SVGAGI in the germline V gene. CDR3 size: 13 residues. These same data were also listed under a study on T cells expressing NK-cell markers. As reported in that work: With UMIs, 5'RACE template switching was used to make TCR beta cDNA. From sorted CD3+CD56+NKG2C+, CD3+CD56+NKG2C- and CD3+CD56-NKG2C+ T cells came the TCR beta repertoires. One of the eight sequenced donors was seronegative, whereas the other seven were HCMV-seropositive. The dominant NKG2C+ clonotypes represented about 1.0-7.0% of CD8+ T cells in six donors. Once again these clonotypes came out on top in the CD3+CD56-NKG2C+ fraction of four donors.

Material: CD4+ T cells sorted from PBMCs, obtained 12 days after vaccination. The V call is TRBV6-5, the J call TRBJ1-1; no reliable D call. The sequence came from a man in his forties or fifties who received an inactivated influenza vaccine. The CDR3 sequence is CASSSSLPTEAFF. CDR3 in DNA: TGTGCCAGCAGTTCGTCGCTGCCCACTGAAGCTTTCTTT.